This TCR beta chain was sequenced during a study of T-cell memory formation after mild COVID-19. Turning to the study itself: Among the donors, TCR clusters were largely specific to each donor.

It was 5'RACE with constant-segment primers that produced the TCR alpha and TCR beta cDNA libraries, which carried sample barcodes and UMIs. TCRdb redid the calling of the 5' RACE reads with MiXCR, one entry per CDR3 protein. Seen here are roughly 500,000 distinct CDR3 sequences, 20% observed once, and the top ten hold around 12%. Study findings and constraints: In second-wave clones peaking day 37, SARS-CoV-2 specificity remained unconfirmed.

CDR1 and CDR2 from the germline V gene are KGHDR and SFDVKD. Trimming pared 5 bases from V and 0 bases from J, leaving 10 bases between. This CDR3 region has 15 residues. On this clonotype itself: Its target is unknown.

The receptor was isolated from an adult woman who had mild COVID-19 (a few samples of this study predate the infection). Cell type and time point are not known. The chain has TRBV24-1 and TRBJ2-1, with D possibly being TRBD2 (5 bases). Sequencing input: PBMCs or a T cell subset sorted from them (not recorded which). The DNA for the CDR3 is TGTGCCACCAGTGGGACTCGGAGCTCCTACAATGAGCAGTTCTTC. The encoded protein is CATSGTRSSYNEQFF.